The next 8 T cell receptor beta chains were all read from a single sample in a study of shared clonotypes between healthy human individuals. Assay: immunoSEQ multiplex PCR; the TCRdb copy retains only in-frame clones and omits some. The data hold about 480,000 clones, with less than 85% observed a single time. Source material: PBMCs. All receptors come from a woman aged 35 to 49 in good health. Some clones in this sample may be carry-over from other donors' samples.

The V gene is TRBV6-1, the J gene TRBJ1-2; 10 bases match TRBD1. Germline loops: CDR1 MNHNS, CDR2 SASEGT. CDR3 length: 15 residues. Trimming cost V 6 bases and J 4 bases; bases outside gene matches: 8. CDR3: CASRPDRGKVYGYTF. CDR3 nucleotides: TGTGCCAGCAGGCCGGACAGGGGGAAGGTCTATGGCTACACCTTC.

CDR3 DNA sequence: TGTGCTAGTGGTACTCCACATCGGGACGAGCAGTACTTC. Translation gives CASGTPHRDEQYF. V and J are TRBV12-5 and TRBJ2-7; D remains unclear. This CDR3 contains 13 residues. Germline V gene data show CDR1 as LGHNT and CDR2 as FRNRAP. The V end was cut by 5 bases, the J end by 5 bases, with 13 bases between.

The rearrangement uses TRBV10-3 and TRBJ1-5; no firm D call. The CDR3 is made up of 14 amino acids. V was cut by 0 bases and J by 0 bases, with 3 bases left in between. Germline loops: CDR1 ENHRY, CDR2 SYGVKD. The CDR3 DNA follows: TGTGCCATCAGTGAGTCGGTTAGCAATCAGCCCCAGCATTTT. Its translation is CAISESVSNQPQHF.

This clone was counted only a few times. The chain recombines TRBV18 with TRBJ1-1; TRBD1 agrees at 9 bases. Germline V lookup: CDR1 KGHSH, CDR2 LQKENI. V dropped 3 bases and J dropped 1; count of bases not matched to a gene: 6. This CDR3 is 16 amino acids long. CDR3 region: CASSPGTGKGNTEAFF. The CDR3, as DNA: TGTGCCAGCTCACCTGGGACAGGGAAGGGGAACACTGAAGCTTTCTTT.

The CDR3 region has the DNA TGTGCCAGCAGCTTGGACGGGCAGGGGGGTAATGAGCAGTTCTTC. It encodes CASSLDGQGGNEQFF. The chain couples TRBV5-4 to TRBJ2-1, with TRBD1 as a possible D gene (7 bases). Germline CDR1 and CDR2: SGHNT and YYREEE (reference sequence). V was shortened by 0 bases and J by 7 bases, with 14 bases between the two germline ends. The CDR3 runs 15 residues.

The V gene is TRBV7-8, the J gene TRBJ2-7, with 8 bases matching TRBD2. J was trimmed by 3 bases and V by 6 bases; bases with no gene match: 10. Germline values: CDR1 SGHVS, CDR2 FQNEAQ. The CDR3 is 15 amino acids. The CDR3 here is CASRSSGRTFYEQYF. CDR3 in DNA: TGTGCCAGCAGGTCTAGCGGGCGCACCTTCTACGAGCAGTACTTC.

V and J are TRBV29-1 and TRBJ1-1; perhaps TRBD1 as D (5 bases). Germline CDR1 is SQVTM and CDR2 is ANQGSEA. CDR3 length equals 12 residues. V was pared by 4 bases and J by 11 bases, with 17 bases between. The CDR3 loop is CSVARLEGYAFF. For the CDR3, the DNA is TGCAGCGTTGCGAGGTTGGAGGGGTACGCTTTCTTT.

The rearrangement links TRBV7-2 to TRBJ1-1, with D possibly matching TRBD1 (5 bases). Germline assignment: CDR1 SGHTA and CDR2 FQGNSA. The CDR3 runs to 14 residues. V lost 8 bases and J 0 bases, leaving 13 bases between the germline ends. CDR3 loop: CASSGPPLNTEAFF. The CDR3 nucleotides read TGTGCCAGCTCGGGGCCTCCCTTGAACACTGAAGCTTTCTTT.